This TCR beta chain was found in a study of cytomegalovirus exposure and HLA in healthy donors. Concerning this clone itself: No antigen is known for it.

CDR3 size: 15 residues. The ends were cut back, 1 base at V and 1 base at J, with 11 bases in the middle. Germline CDR1 is SGHTA and CDR2 is FQGNSA. The study did not record CMV serostatus for this donor. 13 Jbeta primers and 60 Vbeta primers were used for the PCR. The assay was immunoSEQ multiplex PCR, and TCRdb's table has in-frame clones only and misses some. Of some 100,000 clones listed, roughly 69% are singletons. Points from the study as a whole: The CMV antigen specificity of a few CMV-associated chains was confirmed through in vitro analysis. A link between a missense DCLRE1C variant and TCR beta V- and J-gene trimming emerged from a later analysis.

Material for sequencing was PBMCs. This TCR came from a human donor in good health. The chain uses TRBV7-2 and TRBJ2-7, with D maybe TRBD2 (5 bases). CDR3 region: CASSLGEGLSYEQYF. The DNA of the CDR3 is TGTGCCAGCAGCTTAGGAGAAGGACTGTCCTACGAGCAGTACTTC.